This TCR beta chain was sequenced in a study of OX40 agonist ivuxolimab in advanced cancers. Study details: Partial responses occurred in Three dose-escalation patients, one with hepatocellular carcinoma and two with cutaneous melanoma.

The data were produced by immunoSEQ multiplex PCR, yet TCRdb's version contains in-frame clones alone and is incomplete. Altogether 49,000 or so clones are present, 87% being singletons, with the ten largest covering around 15%. Trimming took 3 bases from V and 4 from J, leaving 7 bases between them. Germline V CDR1 and CDR2: MNHEY, SMNVEV (reference sequence). The CDR3 is 13 residues long. The TCR sequence derives from an adult with an advanced solid tumor such as melanoma, head and neck, liver or kidney cancer. The sequenced sample was CD4+ or CD8+ T cells sorted from blood, obtained in a trial of the OX40 agonist ivuxolimab. The gene calls are TRBV27 and TRBJ1-5, with D unresolved. Here the CDR3 reads CASSLDQNQPQHF. CDR3 sequence (DNA): TGTGCCAGCAGTTTGGACCAGAATCAGCCCCAGCATTTT.